These 3 T cell receptor beta chains share one sample of origin, sequenced in a study of blood T cell repertoires in COVID-19. Sequenced by immunoSEQ multiplex PCR; TCRdb stores in-frame clones only, minus some. Counted here are approximately 210,000 clones, over 75% occurring once; the ten biggest clones make up 11%. The sample was peripheral blood. The receptors stem from a man aged 45 to 65 with COVID-19, enrolled during active disease.

The J gene is TRBJ1-2, the V gene TRBV25-1; 7 positions agree with TRBD1. The V segment lost 8 bases and the J segment 0 bases; nucleotides outside the gene matches: 3. Germline assignment: CDR1 MGHDK and CDR2 SYGVNS. The CDR3 spans 13 residues. The CDR3 is CASAGTANYGYTF. DNA for the CDR3: TGTGCCAGCGCCGGGACAGCTAACTATGGCTACACCTTC.

The rearrangement uses TRBV6-2 or TRBV6-3 and TRBJ2-1, with 12 bases that match TRBD2. In germline, CDR1 is MNHEY, CDR2 SVGEGT. The CDR3 is 15 residues long. The V and J ends lost 5 bases and 5 bases, in that order; junction bases with no gene match: 4. The CDR3 here is CASSRLAGDNNEQFF. The CDR3 coding sequence is TGTGCCAGCAGTAGACTAGCGGGGGATAACAATGAGCAGTTCTTC.

The chain recombines TRBV7-9 with TRBJ2-1; 11 nucleotides match TRBD1. V shed 2 bases, J shed 10 bases, and the junction held 7 bases outside the gene matches. Germline CDR1 reads SEHNR; CDR2 reads FQNEAQ (reference sequence). The CDR3 is 15 amino acids. The CDR3 loop is CASSLLGQGAEEQFF. As DNA, the CDR3 is TGTGCCAGCAGCTTACTAGGACAGGGGGCTGAAGAGCAGTTCTTC.